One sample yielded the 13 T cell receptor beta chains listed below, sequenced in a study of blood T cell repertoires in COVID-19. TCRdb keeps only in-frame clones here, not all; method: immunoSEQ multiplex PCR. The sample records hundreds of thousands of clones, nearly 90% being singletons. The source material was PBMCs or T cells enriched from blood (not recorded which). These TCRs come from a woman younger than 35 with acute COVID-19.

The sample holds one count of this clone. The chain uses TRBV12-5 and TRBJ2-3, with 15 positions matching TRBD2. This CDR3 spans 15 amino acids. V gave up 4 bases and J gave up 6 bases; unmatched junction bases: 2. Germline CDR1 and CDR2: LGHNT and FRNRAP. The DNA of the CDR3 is TGTGCTAGTGGTTCCGGACTAGCGGGAGGGGATACGCAGTATTTT. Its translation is CASGSGLAGGDTQYF.

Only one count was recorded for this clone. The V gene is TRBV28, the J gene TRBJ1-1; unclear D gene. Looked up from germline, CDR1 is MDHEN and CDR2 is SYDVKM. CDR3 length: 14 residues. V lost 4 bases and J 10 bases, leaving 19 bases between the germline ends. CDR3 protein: CASSSPPVVGPAFF. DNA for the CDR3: TGTGCCAGCAGTTCCCCCCCCGTAGTTGGGCCAGCTTTCTTT. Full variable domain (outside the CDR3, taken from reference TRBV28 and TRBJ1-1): DVKVTQSSRYLVKRTGEKVFLECVQDMDHENMFWYRQDPGLGLRLIYFSYDVKMKEKGDIPEGYSVSREKKERFSLILESASTNQTSMYLCASSSPPVVGPAFFGQGTRLTVV.

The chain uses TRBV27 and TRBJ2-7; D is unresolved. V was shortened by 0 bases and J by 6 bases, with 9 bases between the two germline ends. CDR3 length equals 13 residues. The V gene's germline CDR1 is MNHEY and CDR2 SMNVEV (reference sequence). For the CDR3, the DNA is TGTGCCAGCAGTTTATCTGGCCTGCTCGAGCAGTACTTC. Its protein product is CASSLSGLLEQYF.

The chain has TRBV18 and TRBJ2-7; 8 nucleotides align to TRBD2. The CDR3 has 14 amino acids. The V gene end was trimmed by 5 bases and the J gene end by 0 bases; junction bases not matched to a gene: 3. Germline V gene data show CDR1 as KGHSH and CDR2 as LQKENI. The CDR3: CASSERESSYEQYF. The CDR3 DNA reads TGTGCCAGCTCAGAGCGGGAGAGCTCCTACGAGCAGTACTTC.

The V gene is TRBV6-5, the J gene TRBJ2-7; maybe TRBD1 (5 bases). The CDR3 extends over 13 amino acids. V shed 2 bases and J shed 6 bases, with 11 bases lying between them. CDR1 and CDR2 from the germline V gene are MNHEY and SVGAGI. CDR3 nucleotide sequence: TGTGCCAGCAGTTACGAGGCAGGGTTCGAGCAGTACTTC. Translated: CASSYEAGFEQYF.

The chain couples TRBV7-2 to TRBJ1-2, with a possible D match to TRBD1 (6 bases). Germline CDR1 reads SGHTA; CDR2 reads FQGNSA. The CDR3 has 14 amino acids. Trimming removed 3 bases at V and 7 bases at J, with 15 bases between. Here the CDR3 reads CASSFTTLTGGYTF. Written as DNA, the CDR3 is TGTGCCAGCAGCTTCACAACTTTGACAGGTGGCTACACCTTC.

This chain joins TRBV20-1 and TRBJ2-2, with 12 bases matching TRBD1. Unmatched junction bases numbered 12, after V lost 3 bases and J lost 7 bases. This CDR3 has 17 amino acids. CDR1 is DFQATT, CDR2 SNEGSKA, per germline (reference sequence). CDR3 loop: CSASYPPGQGAGGELFF. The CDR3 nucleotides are TGCAGTGCTAGTTACCCCCCGGGACAGGGGGCGGGCGGGGAGCTGTTTTTT.

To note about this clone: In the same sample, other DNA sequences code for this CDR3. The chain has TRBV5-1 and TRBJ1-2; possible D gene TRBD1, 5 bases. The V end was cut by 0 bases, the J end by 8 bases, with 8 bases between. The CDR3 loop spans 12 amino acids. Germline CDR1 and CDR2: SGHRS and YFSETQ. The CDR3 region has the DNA TGCGCCAGCAGCTTGGCGGGGGGAGGCTACACCTTC. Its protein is CASSLAGGGYTF.

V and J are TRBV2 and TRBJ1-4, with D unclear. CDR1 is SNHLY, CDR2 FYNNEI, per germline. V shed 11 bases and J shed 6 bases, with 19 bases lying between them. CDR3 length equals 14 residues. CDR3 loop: CASLVITAYEKLFF. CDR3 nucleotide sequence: TGTGCCTCGCTTGTCATCACTGCGTATGAAAAACTGTTTTTT.

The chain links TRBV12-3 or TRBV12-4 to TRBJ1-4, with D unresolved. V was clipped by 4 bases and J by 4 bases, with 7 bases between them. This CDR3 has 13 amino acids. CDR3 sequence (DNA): TGTGCCAGCAGTTCCGTGTATAATGAAAAACTGTTTTTT. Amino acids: CASSSVYNEKLFF.

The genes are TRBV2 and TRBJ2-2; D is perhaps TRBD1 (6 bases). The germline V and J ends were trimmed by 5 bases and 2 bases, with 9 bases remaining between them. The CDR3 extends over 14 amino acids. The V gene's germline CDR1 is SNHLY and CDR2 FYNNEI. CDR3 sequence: CASSRQANTGELFF. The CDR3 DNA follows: TGTGCCAGCAGTCGACAGGCTAACACCGGGGAGCTGTTTTTT.

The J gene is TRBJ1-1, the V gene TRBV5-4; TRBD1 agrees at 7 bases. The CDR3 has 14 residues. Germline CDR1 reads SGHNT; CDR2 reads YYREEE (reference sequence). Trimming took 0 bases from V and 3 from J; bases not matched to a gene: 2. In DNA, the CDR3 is TGTGCCAGCAGCTTGGGGGACAGATACACTGAAGCTTTCTTT. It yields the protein CASSLGDRYTEAFF.

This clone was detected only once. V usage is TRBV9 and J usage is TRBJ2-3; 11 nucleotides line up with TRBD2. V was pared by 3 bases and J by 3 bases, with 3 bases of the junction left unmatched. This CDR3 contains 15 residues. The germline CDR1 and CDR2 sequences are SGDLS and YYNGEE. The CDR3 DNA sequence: TGTGCCAGCAGCGCAACTAGCGGGAGAACAGATACGCAGTATTTT. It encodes CASSATSGRTDTQYF. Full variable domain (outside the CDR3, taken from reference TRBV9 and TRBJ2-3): DSGVTQTPKHLITATGQRVTLRCSPRSGDLSVYWYQQSLDQGLQFLIQYYNGEERAKGNILERFSAQQFPDLHSELNLSSLELGDSALYFCASSATSGRTDTQYFGPGTRLTVL.